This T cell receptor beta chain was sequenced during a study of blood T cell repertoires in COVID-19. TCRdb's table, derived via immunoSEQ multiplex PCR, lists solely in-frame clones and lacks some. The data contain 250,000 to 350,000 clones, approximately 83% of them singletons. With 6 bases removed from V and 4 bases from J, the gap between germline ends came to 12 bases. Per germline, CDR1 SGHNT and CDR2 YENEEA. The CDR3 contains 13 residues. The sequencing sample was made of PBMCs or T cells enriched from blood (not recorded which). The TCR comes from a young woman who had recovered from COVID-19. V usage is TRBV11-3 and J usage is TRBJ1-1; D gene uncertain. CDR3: CASSLPGGTEAFF. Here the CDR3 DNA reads TGTGCCAGCAGTCTACCGGGTGGCACTGAAGCTTTCTTT.